This TCR beta chain was obtained from a study of cytomegalovirus exposure and HLA in healthy donors. Study-level results: In presence/absence analyses, roughly uniform sequencing depth across donors was assumed. It was in a later analysis that TCR association rates were seen to vary by HLA locus, highest for DRB1 and lowest for HLA-C. Reported findings show TCR beta sequences accurately forecast HLA-A and HLA-B alleles in most subjects. As confirmed in vitro, a few CMV-associated chains were specific for CMV antigens.

Vbeta (60) and Jbeta (13) primers were used in the PCR. Assay used: immunoSEQ multiplex PCR; TCRdb lists only in-frame clones, some missing. The repertoire includes 160,000 or so clones, around 79% of them detected once, and roughly 3% sits in the top ten. Points on this clone: The antigen is not known.

Germline lookup yields CDR1 MNHEY and CDR2 SVGAGI. This CDR3 has 14 residues. Trimming cost V 5 bases and J 3 bases, with 13 bases left between them. The rearrangement links TRBV6-5 to TRBJ1-2; perhaps TRBD1 as D (5 bases). Source material: PBMCs. The receptor comes from a woman aged 40 to 50 in good health and CMV-seronegative. The CDR3 region is CASSTGEGYYGYTF. Written as DNA, the CDR3 is TGTGCCAGCAGTACGGGAGAGGGGTACTATGGCTACACCTTC.